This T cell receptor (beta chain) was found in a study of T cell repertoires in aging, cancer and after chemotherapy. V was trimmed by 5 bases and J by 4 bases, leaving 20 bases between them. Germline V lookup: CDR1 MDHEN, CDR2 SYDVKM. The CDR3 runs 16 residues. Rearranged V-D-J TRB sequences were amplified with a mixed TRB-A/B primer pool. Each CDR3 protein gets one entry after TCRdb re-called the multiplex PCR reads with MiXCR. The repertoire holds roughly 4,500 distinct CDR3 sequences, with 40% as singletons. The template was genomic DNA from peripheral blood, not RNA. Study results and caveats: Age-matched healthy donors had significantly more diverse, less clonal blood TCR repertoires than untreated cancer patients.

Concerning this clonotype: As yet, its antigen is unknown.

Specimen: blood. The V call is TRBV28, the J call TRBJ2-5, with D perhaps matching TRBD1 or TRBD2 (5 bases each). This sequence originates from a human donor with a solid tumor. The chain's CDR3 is CASSPPGRRGGETQYF. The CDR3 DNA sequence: TGTGCCAGCAGTCCCCCGGGACGCAGAGGCGGAGAGACCCAGTACTTC.